Reported below is one T cell receptor (beta chain). Its antigen remains unknown. CDR3 length: 13 residues. V shed 6 bases, J shed 5 bases, and the junction held 4 bases outside the gene matches. Germline V gives CDR1 LGHNA, CDR2 YSLEER. This sample was taken from a study of identifying expanded T cells in peripheral blood. Study results and caveats: Technical replicates showed 0.9 to 1.5 changed clones; around two weeks 15 to 20; four weeks 19. Clone count variance between roughly two-week samples rose with total template count.

TCRdb keeps only in-frame clones here, not all; method: immunoSEQ multiplex PCR. The repertoire holds around 100,000 clones, with about 90% as singletons. Collection occurred without any documented infections or immune events in donors. This receptor was identified in a person aged 18-70 years in good health. The sample was blood. The chain joins TRBV4-3 to TRBJ1-1, with 9 nucleotides matching TRBD1. CDR3 region: CASRGQGRTEAFF. The CDR3 DNA sequence: TGCGCCAGCAGGGGACAGGGACGTACTGAAGCTTTCTTT.